The clone carrying this TCR beta chain was counted once. The record originates from a study of blood T cell repertoires in COVID-19. Study overall: The study drew acute and convalescent COVID-19 samples from the United States, Italy and Spain. In each case, the material was cDNA or gDNA derived from T cells, B-cell-depleted T cells, or PBMCs.

In the original processing: Quantification of nucleated cells was approximated via reference gene primer amplification. TCRdb keeps only in-frame clones here, not all; method: immunoSEQ multiplex PCR. V and J calls and clone size are those listed in that table; D and trimming were worked out from the DNA. The data show about 20,000 clones, less than 95% seen once. There are 11 residues in the CDR3. The germline gives CDR1 MDHEN, CDR2 SYDVKM. V lost 6 bases to trimming and J lost 14 bases; unmatched junction nucleotides: 4. The gene calls are TRBV28 and TRBJ1-6; 7 nucleotides line up with TRBD1. Input material: peripheral blood. This TCR derives from an older man with acute or convalescent COVID-19. CDR3 coding DNA: TGTGCCAGCAGCCGACAGGGATCCCTCCACTTT. It yields the protein CASSRQGSLHF.